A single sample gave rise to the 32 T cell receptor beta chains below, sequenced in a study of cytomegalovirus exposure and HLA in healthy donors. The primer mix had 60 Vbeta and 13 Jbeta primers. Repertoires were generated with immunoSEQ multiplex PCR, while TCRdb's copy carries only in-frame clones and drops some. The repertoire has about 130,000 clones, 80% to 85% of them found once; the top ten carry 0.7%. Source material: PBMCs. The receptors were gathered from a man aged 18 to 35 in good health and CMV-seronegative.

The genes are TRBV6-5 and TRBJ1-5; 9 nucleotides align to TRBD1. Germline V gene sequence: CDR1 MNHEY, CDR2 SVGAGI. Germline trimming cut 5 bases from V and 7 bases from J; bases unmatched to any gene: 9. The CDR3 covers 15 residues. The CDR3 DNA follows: TGTGCCAGCAGTCGATCCGGGACAGGGCGACAGCCCCAGCATTTT. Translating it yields CASSRSGTGRQPQHF.

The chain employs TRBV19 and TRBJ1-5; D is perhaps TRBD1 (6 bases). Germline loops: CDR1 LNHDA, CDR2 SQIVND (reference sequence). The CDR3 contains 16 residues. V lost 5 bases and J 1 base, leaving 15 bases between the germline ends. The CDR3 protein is CASSVGQGTSNQPQHF. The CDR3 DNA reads TGTGCCAGTAGTGTAGGGCAGGGGACAAGCAATCAGCCCCAGCATTTT.

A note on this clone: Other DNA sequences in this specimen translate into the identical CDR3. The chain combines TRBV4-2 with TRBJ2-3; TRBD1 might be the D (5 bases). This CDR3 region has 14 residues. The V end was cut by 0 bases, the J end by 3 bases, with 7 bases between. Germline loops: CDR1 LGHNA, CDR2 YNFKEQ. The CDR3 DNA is TGTGCCAGCAGCCAAGACTCAGGGACAGATACGCAGTATTTT. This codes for CASSQDSGTDTQYF.

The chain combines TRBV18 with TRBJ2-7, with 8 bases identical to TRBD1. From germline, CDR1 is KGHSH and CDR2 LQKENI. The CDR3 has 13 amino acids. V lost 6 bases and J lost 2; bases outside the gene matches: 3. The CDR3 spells CASSSQGAYEQYF. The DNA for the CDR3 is TGTGCCAGCTCGTCACAGGGGGCCTACGAGCAGTACTTC.

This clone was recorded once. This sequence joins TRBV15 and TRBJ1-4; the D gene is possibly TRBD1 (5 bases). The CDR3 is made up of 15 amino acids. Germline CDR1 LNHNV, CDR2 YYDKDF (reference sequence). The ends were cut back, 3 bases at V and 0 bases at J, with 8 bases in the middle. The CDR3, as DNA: TGTGCCACCAGCAGGGACACTACAACTAATGAAAAACTGTTTTTT. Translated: CATSRDTTTNEKLFF.

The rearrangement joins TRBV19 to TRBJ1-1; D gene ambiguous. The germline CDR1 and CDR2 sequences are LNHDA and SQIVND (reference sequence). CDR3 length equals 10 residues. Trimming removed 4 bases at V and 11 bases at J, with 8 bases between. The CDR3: CASSTGWAFF. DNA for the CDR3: TGTGCCAGTAGTACAGGTTGGGCTTTCTTT.

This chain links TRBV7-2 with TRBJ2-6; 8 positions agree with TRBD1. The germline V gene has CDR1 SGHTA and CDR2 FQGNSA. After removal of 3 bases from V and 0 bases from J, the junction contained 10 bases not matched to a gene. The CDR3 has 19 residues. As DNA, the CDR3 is TGTGCCAGCAGCTTCTACCCACCGACAGGGGTCTCTGGGGCCAACGTCCTGACTTTC. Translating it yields CASSFYPPTGVSGANVLTF. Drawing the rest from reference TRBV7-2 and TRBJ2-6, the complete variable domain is GAGVSQSPSNKVTEKGKDVELRCDPISGHTALYWYRQSLGQGLEFLIYFQGNSAPDKSGLPSDRFSAERTGGSVSTLTIQRTQQEDSAVYLCASSFYPPTGVSGANVLTFGAGSRLTVL.

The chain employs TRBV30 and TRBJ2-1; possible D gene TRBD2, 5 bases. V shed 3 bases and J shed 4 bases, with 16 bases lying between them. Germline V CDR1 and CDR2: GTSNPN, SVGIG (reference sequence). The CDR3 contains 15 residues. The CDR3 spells CAWRARLIGYNEQFF. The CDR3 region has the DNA TGTGCCTGGAGGGCCCGACTAATCGGGTACAATGAGCAGTTCTTC.

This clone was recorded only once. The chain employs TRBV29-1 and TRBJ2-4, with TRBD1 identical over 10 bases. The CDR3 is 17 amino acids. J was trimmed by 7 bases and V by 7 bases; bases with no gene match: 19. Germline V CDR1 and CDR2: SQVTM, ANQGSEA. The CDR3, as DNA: TGCAGCGCCCGGACAGGGGGGATGACGGGCCCCCATAACATTCAGTACTTC. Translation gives CSARTGGMTGPHNIQYF.

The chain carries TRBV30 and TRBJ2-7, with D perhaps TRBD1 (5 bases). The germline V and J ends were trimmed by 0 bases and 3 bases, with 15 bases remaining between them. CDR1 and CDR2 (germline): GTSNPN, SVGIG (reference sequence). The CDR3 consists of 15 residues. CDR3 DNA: TGTGCCTGGAGTGTTGAAGGACATTATGGCTACGAGCAGTACTTC. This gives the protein CAWSVEGHYGYEQYF.

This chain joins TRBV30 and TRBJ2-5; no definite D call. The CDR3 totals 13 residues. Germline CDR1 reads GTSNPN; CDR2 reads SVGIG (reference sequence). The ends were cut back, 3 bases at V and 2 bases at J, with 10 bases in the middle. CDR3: CAWSPILQETQYF. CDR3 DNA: TGTGCCTGGAGCCCTATTTTACAAGAGACCCAGTACTTC.

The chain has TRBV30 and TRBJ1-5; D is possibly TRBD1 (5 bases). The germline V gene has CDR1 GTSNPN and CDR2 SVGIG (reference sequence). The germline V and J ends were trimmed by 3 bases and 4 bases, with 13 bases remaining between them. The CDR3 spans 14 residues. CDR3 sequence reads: CAWSPGLGNQPQHF. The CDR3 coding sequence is TGTGCCTGGAGCCCAGGGCTGGGAAATCAGCCCCAGCATTTT.

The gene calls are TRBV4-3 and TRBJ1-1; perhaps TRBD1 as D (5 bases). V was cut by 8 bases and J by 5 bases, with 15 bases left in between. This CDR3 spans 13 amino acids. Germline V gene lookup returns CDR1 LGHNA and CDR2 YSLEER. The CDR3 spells CASSRGVGTEAFF. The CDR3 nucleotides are TGCGCCAGCTCCCGGGGGGTTGGAACTGAAGCTTTCTTT.

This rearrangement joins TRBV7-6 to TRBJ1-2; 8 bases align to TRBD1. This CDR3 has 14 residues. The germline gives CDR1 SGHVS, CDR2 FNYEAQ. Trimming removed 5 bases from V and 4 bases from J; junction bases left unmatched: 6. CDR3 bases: TGTGCCAGCAGCCCTCAAGACAGGGGCTATGGCTACACCTTC. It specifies CASSPQDRGYGYTF.

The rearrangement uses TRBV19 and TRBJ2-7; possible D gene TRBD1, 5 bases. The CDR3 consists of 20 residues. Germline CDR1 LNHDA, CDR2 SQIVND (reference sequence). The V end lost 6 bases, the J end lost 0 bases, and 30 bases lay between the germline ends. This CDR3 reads CASSIPSPRQGAVFSYEQYF. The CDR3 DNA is TGTGCCAGTAGCATTCCAAGTCCCAGGCAGGGTGCCGTATTCTCCTACGAGCAGTACTTC.

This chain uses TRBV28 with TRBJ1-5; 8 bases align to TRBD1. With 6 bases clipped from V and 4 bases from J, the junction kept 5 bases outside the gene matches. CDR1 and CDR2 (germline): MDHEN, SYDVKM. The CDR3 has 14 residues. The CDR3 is CASRQGQGNQPQHF. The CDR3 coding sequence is TGTGCCAGCAGACAAGGACAGGGAAATCAGCCCCAGCATTTT.

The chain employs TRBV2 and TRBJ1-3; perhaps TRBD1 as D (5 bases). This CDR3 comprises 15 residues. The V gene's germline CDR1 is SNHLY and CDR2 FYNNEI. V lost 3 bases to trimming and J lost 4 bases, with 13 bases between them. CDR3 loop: CASSDPGLRGNTIYF. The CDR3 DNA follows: TGTGCCAGCAGTGACCCAGGGTTGCGGGGAAACACCATATATTTT.

CDR3: CASSIARNSYEQYF. Here the CDR3 DNA reads TGTGCCAGTAGTATAGCCAGAAACTCCTACGAGCAGTACTTC. The chain combines TRBV19 with TRBJ2-7; D ambiguous. This CDR3 is built from 14 residues. V was clipped by 1 base and J by 0 bases, with 7 bases between them. Germline V gene sequence: CDR1 LNHDA, CDR2 SQIVND (reference sequence).

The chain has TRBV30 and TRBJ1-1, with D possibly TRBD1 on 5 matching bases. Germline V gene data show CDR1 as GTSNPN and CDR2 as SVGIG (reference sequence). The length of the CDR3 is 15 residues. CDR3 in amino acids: CASGLRQLMNTEAFF. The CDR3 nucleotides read TGTGCGTCGGGTCTTCGACAGCTAATGAACACTGAAGCTTTCTTT.

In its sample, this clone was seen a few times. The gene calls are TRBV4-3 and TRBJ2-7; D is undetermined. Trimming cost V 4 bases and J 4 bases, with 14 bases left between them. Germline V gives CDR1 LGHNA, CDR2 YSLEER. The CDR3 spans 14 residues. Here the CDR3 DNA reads TGCGCCAGCAGCCCCCCAGGCCAACTGTACGAGCAGTACTTC. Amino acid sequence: CASSPPGQLYEQYF.

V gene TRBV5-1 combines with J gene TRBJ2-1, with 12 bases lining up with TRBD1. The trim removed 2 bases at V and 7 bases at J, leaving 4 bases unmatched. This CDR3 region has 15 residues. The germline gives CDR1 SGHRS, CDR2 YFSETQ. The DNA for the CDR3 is TGCGCCAGCAGCTTCCGGGACAGGGGGCGTAATGAGCAGTTCTTC. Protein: CASSFRDRGRNEQFF.

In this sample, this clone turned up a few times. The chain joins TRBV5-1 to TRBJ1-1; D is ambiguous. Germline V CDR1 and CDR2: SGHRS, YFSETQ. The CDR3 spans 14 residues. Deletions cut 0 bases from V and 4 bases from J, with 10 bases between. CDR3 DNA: TGCGCCAGCAGCTTGGTCCCGGGGTCCACTGAAGCTTTCTTT. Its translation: CASSLVPGSTEAFF.

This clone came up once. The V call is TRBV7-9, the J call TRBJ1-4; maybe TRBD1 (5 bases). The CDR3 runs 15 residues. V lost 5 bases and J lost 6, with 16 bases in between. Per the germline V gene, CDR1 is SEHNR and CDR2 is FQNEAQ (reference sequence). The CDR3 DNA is TGTGCCAGCAGCCCGGCGGGGGGGACCGATGAAAAACTGTTTTTT. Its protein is CASSPAGGTDEKLFF. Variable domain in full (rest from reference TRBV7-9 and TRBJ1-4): DTGVSQNPRHKITKRGQNVTFRCDPISEHNRLYWYRQTLGQGPEFLTYFQNEAQLEKSRLLSDRFSAERPKGSFSTLEIQRTEQGDSAMYLCASSPAGGTDEKLFFGSGTQLSVL.

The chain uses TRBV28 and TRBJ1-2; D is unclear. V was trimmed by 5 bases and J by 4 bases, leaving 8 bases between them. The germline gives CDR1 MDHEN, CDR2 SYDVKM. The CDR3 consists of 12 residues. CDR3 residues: CASSERVYGYTF. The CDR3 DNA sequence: TGTGCCAGCAGTGAACGGGTCTATGGCTACACCTTC.

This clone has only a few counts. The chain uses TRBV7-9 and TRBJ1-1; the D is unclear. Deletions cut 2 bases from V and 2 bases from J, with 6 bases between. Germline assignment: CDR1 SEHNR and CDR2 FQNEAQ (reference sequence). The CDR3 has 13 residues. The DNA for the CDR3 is TGTGCCAGCAGCTTAACTTCCAACACTGAAGCTTTCTTT. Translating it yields CASSLTSNTEAFF. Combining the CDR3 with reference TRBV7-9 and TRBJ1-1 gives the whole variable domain DTGVSQNPRHKITKRGQNVTFRCDPISEHNRLYWYRQTLGQGPEFLTYFQNEAQLEKSRLLSDRFSAERPKGSFSTLEIQRTEQGDSAMYLCASSLTSNTEAFFGQGTRLTVV.

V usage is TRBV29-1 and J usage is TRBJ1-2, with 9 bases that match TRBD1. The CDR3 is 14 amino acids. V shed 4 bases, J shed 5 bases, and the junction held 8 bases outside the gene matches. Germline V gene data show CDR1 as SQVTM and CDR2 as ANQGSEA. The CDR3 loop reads CSVAGQGRGYGYTF. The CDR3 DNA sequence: TGCAGCGTTGCCGGACAGGGGAGGGGTTATGGCTACACCTTC. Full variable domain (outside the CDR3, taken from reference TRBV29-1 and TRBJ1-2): SAVISQKPSRDICQRGTSLTIQCQVDSQVTMMFWYRQQPGQSLTLIATANQGSEATYESGFVIDKFPISRPNLTFSTLTVSNMSPEDSSIYLCSVAGQGRGYGYTFGSGTRLTVV.

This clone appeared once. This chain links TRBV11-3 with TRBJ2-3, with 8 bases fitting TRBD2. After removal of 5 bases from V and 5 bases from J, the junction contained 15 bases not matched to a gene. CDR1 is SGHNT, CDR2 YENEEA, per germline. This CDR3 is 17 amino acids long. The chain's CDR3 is CASSQKLSGGALDTQYF. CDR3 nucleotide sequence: TGTGCCAGCAGCCAGAAGCTTTCCGGGGGGGCCTTAGATACGCAGTATTTT.

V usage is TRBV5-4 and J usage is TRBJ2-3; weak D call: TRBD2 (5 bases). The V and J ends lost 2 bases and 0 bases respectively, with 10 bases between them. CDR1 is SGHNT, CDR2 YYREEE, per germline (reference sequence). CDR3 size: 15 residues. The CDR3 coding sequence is TGTGCCAGCAGCTTCCGCGGGCGAAGCACAGATACGCAGTATTTT. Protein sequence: CASSFRGRSTDTQYF.

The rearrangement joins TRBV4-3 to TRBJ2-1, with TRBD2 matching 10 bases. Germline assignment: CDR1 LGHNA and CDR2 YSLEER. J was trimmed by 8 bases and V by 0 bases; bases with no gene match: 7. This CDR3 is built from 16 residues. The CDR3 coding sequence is TGCGCCAGCAGCCAAGATCGGAGCGGGGGGGGGCATGAGCAGTTCTTC. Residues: CASSQDRSGGGHEQFF.

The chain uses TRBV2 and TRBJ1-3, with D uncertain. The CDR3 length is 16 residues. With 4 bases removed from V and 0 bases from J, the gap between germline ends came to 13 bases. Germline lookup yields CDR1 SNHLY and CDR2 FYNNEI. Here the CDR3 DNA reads TGTGCCAGCAGTGTGGCTCGGCGGAACTCTGGAAACACCATATATTTT. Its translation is CASSVARRNSGNTIYF.

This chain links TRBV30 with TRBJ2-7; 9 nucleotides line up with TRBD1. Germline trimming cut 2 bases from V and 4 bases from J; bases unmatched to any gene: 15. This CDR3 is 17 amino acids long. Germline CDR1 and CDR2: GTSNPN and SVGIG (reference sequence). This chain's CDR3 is CAWSRLLHRGRNYEQYF. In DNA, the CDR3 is TGTGCCTGGAGTCGACTCCTCCACAGGGGGCGAAATTACGAGCAGTACTTC.

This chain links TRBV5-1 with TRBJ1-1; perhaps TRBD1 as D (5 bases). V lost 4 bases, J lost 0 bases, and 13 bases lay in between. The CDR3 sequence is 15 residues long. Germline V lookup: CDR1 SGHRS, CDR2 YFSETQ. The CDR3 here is CASSQGATVNTEAFF. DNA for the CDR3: TGCGCCAGCAGCCAAGGGGCGACAGTGAACACTGAAGCTTTCTTT.